The rows below give T cell receptor beta chains drawn from one sample of a study of blood T cell repertoires in COVID-19. The table came from immunoSEQ multiplex PCR; TCRdb's copy has only in-frame clones and leaves some out. The repertoire holds some 15,000 clones, 80% to 90% seen once, with nearly 15% in the top ten. Specimen: peripheral blood. These receptors all stem from a man in his fifties or sixties with active COVID-19. CDR3s include the opening cysteine and the closing phenylalanine or tryptophan. The D gene is left open where the match is weak. For some rows the clone size is stated as once, few or many, or as a class when expanded; others skip it.

j_call	v_call	clone_size	d_call	cdr3_nt	cdr3_aa
TRBJ1-2	TRBV28	-	TRBD1	TGTGCCAGCAGTTTTTCAGGGGGCGGAGGCTACACCTTC	CASSFSGGGGYTF
TRBJ2-7	TRBV21-1	-	-	TGTGCCAGCAGCAAAGGACGTAGGGCGAACAGGACAGTTACCTACGAGCAGTACTTC	CASSKGRRANRTVTYEQYF
TRBJ1-1	TRBV28	-	-	TGTGCCAGCAGTCCCGGACAACCGAACACTGAAGCTTTCTTT	CASSPGQPNTEAFF
TRBJ1-3	TRBV30	-	-	TGTGCTTCCCCAGGGGTACGAGGAAACACCATATATTTT	CASPGVRGNTIYF
TRBJ1-4	TRBV7-8	-	TRBD1	TGTGCCAGCAGCTTTTATCAGGGGGCGGTGAATGAAAAACTGTTTTTT	CASSFYQGAVNEKLFF
TRBJ2-3	TRBV27	-	TRBD2	TGTGCCAGCACTTATAACCGGACGGGAGGGCCGCGAGCAGATACGCAGTATTTT	CASTYNRTGGPRADTQYF
TRBJ2-7	TRBV27	-	TRBD1	TGTGCCAGCAGTTTATCGCAGGGGGCCTACGAGCAGTACTTC	CASSLSQGAYEQYF
TRBJ1-5	TRBV6-5	-	-	TGTGCCAGCGGGGGGAGGGAGCCCCAGCATTTT	CASGGREPQHF
TRBJ1-5	TRBV5-8	few	-	TGTGCCAGCAGCTTGGCATCAGGGCCAAGCAATCAGCCCCAGCATTTT	CASSLASGPSNQPQHF
TRBJ1-2	TRBV15	-	-	TGTGCCACCAGCAGAGATCCCGACAGAACTAACTATGGCTACACCTTC	CATSRDPDRTNYGYTF
TRBJ2-1	TRBV24-1	once	-	TGTGCCACCAGTCCCGGACTCCCCAATGAGCAGTTCTTC	CATSPGLPNEQFF
TRBJ1-5	TRBV16	medium-sized	-	TGTGCCAGCAGCCAGTCCTGGGCTAGCAATCAGCCCCAGCATTTT	CASSQSWASNQPQHF
TRBJ1-2	TRBV28	-	-	TGTGCCAGCAGTTTAGGTCAGGGGCGAAACTATGGCTACACCTTC	CASSLGQGRNYGYTF
TRBJ2-7	TRBV27	-	-	TGTGCCAGCAGTTCTTCAGGGTTCAGCCCTCAGGACTTC	CASSSSGFSPQDF